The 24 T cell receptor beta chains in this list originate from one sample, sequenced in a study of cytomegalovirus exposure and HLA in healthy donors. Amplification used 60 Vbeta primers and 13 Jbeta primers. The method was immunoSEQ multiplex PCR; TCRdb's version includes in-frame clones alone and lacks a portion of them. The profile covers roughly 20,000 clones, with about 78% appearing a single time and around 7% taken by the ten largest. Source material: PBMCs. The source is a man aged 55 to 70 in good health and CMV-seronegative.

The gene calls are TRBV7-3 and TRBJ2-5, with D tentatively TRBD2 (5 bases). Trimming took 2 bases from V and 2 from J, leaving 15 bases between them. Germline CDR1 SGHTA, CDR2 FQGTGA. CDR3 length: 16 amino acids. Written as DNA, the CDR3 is TGTGCCAGCAGCTTAGGGTACGGGGAGTCACAAGAGACCCAGTACTTC. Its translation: CASSLGYGESQETQYF.

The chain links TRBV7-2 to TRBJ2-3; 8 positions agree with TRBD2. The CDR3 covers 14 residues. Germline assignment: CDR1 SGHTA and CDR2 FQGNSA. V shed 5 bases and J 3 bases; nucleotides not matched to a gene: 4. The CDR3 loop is CASSPGGGTDTQYF. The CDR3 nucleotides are TGTGCCAGCAGCCCCGGGGGGGGTACAGATACGCAGTATTTT.

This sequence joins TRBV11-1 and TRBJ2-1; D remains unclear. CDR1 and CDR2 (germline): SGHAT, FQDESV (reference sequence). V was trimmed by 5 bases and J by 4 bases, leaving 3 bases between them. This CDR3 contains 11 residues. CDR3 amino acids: CASSQYNEQFF. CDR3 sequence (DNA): TGTGCCAGCAGCCAGTACAATGAGCAGTTCTTC.

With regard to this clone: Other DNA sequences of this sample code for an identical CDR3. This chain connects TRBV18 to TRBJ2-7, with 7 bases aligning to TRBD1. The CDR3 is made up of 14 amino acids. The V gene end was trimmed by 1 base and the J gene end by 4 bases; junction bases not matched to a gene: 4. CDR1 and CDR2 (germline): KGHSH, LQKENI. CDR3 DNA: TGTGCCAGCTCACCACGGACAGGTGGATACGAGCAGTACTTC. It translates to CASSPRTGGYEQYF.

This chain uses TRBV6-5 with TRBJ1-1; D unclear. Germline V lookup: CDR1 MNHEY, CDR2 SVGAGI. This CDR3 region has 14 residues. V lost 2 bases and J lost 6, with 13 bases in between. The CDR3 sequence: CASSYGQASPEAFF. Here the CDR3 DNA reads TGTGCCAGCAGTTACGGGCAGGCGTCCCCTGAAGCTTTCTTT.

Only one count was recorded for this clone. This CDR3 reads CASRATGLAGEGEQFF. CDR3 in DNA: TGTGCCAGCAGGGCCACCGGACTAGCGGGAGAGGGGGAGCAGTTCTTC. The chain combines TRBV2 with TRBJ2-1; TRBD2 agrees at 13 bases. V lost 6 bases and J lost 10; bases outside the gene matches: 12. The CDR3 is made up of 16 amino acids. The germline V gene encodes CDR1 SNHLY and CDR2 FYNNEI.

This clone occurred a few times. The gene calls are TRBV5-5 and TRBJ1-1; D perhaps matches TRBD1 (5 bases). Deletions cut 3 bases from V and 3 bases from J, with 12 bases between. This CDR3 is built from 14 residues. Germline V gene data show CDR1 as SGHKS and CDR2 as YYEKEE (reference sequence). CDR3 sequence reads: CASSWDFGYTEAFF. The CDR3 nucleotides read TGTGCCAGCAGCTGGGACTTTGGGTACACTGAAGCTTTCTTT.

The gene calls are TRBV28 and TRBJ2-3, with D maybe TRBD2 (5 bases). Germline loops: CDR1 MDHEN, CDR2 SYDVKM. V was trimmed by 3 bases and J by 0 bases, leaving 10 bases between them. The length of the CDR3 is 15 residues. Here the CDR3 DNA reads TGTGCCAGCAGTTTGATACGGGGAAGCACAGATACGCAGTATTTT. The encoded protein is CASSLIRGSTDTQYF. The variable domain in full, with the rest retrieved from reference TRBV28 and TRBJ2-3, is DVKVTQSSRYLVKRTGEKVFLECVQDMDHENMFWYRQDPGLGLRLIYFSYDVKMKEKGDIPEGYSVSREKKERFSLILESASTNQTSMYLCASSLIRGSTDTQYFGPGTRLTVL.

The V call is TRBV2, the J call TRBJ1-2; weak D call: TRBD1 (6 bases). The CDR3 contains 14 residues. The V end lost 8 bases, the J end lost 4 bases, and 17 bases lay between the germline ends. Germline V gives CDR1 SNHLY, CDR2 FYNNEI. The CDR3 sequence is CASRILTGFYGYTF. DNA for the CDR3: TGTGCCAGCCGAATACTAACAGGGTTCTATGGCTACACCTTC.

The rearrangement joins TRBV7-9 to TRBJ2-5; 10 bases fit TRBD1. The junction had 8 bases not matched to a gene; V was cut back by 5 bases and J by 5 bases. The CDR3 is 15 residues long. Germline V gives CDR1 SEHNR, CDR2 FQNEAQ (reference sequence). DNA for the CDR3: TGTGCCAGCAGCGTAACAGGACAGGGGGGGGAGACCCAGTACTTC. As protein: CASSVTGQGGETQYF.

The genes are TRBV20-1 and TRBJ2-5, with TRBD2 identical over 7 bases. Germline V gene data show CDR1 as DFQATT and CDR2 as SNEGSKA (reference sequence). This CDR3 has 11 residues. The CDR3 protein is CVAGAQETQYF. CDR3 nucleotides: TGCGTAGCGGGCGCACAAGAGACCCAGTACTTC.

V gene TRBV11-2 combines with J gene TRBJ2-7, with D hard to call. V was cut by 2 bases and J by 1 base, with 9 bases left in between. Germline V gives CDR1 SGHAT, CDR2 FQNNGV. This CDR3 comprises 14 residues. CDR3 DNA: TGTGCCAGCAGCTTACTGGGCAATTCCTACGAGCAGTACTTC. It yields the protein CASSLLGNSYEQYF.

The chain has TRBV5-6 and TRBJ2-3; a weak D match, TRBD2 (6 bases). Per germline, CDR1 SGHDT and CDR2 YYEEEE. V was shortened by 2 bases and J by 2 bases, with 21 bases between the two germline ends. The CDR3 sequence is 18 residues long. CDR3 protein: CASSLPGELTGLTDTQYF. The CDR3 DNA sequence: TGTGCCAGCAGCTTACCGGGGGAGTTAACGGGGCTCACAGATACGCAGTATTTT.

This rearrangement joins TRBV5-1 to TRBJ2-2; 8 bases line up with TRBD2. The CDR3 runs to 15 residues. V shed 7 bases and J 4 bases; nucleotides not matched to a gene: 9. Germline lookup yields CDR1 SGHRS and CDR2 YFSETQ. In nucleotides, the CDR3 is TGCGCCAGCCAACCGGGACTAGGCTTCACCGGGGAGCTGTTTTTT. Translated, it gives CASQPGLGFTGELFF.

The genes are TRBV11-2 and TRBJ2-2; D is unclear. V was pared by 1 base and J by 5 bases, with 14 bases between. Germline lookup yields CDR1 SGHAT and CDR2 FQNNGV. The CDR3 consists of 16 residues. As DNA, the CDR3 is TGTGCCAGCAGCTTAGTTGCGCTAGAACAAACCGGGGAGCTGTTTTTT. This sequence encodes CASSLVALEQTGELFF.

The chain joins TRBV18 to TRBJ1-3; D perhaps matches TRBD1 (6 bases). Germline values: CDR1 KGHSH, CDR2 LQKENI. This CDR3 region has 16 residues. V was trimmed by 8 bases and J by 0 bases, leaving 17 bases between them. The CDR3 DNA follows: TGTGCCAGCGCCGTCAGGGGACCTCACTCTGGAAACACCATATATTTT. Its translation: CASAVRGPHSGNTIYF.

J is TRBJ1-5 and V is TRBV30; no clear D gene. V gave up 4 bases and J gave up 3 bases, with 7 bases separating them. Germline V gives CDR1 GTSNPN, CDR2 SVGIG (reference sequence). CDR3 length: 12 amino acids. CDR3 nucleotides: TGTGCCTGGACCTTACACAATCAGCCCCAGCATTTT. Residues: CAWTLHNQPQHF.

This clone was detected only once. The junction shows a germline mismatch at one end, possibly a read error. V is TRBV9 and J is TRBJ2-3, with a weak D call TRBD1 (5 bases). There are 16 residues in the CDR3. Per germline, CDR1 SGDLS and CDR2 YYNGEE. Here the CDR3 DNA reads TGTGCCCGCAGCACGAACCCAGGGCGCTTGGAGGATACGCAGTATTTT. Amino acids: CARSTNPGRLEDTQYF.

DNA for the CDR3: TGTGCCAGCAGTCCTCGCGGACTAGCGGGTTACAATGAGCAGTTCTTC. Amino acids: CASSPRGLAGYNEQFF. The chain links TRBV28 to TRBJ2-1; 11 bases are shared with TRBD2. Trimming removed 5 bases from V and 4 bases from J; junction bases left unmatched: 7. The CDR3 runs 16 residues. The V gene's germline CDR1 is MDHEN and CDR2 SYDVKM.

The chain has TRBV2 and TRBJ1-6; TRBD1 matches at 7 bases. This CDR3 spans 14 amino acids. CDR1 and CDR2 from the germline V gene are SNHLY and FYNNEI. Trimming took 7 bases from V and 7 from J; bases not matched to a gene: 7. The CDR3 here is CASKVTGSNSPLHF. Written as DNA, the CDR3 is TGTGCCAGCAAGGTGACAGGGTCGAATTCACCCCTCCACTTT. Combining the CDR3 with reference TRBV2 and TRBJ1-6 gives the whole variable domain EPEVTQTPSHQVTQMGQEVILRCVPISNHLYFYWYRQILGQKVEFLVSFYNNEISEKSEIFDDQFSVERPDGSNFTLKIRSTKLEDSAMYFCASKVTGSNSPLHFGNGTRLTVT.

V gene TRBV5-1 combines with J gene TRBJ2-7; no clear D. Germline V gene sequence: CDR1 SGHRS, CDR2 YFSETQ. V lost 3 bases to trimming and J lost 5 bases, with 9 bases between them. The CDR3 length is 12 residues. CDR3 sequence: CASSSFTDEQYF. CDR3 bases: TGCGCCAGCAGCTCCTTCACTGACGAGCAGTACTTC.

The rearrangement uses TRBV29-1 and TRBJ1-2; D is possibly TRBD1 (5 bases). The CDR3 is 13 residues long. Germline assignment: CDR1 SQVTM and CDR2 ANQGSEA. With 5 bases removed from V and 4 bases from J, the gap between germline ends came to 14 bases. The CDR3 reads CSVRRGPTYGYTF. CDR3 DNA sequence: TGCAGCGTTCGTAGGGGCCCTACCTATGGCTACACCTTC. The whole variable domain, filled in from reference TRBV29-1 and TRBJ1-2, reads SAVISQKPSRDICQRGTSLTIQCQVDSQVTMMFWYRQQPGQSLTLIATANQGSEATYESGFVIDKFPISRPNLTFSTLTVSNMSPEDSSIYLCSVRRGPTYGYTFGSGTRLTVV.

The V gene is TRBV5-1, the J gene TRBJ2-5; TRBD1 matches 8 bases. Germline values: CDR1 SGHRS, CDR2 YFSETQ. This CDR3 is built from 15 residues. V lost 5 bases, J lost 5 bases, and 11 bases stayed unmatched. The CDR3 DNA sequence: TGCGCCAGCAGTGTGCAGGGGGCTATCTCGGAGACCCAGTACTTC. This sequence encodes CASSVQGAISETQYF.

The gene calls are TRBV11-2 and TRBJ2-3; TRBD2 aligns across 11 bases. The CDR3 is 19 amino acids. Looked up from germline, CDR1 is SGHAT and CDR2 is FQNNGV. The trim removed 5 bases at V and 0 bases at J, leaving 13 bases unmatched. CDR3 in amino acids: CASSARPGLAVSSTDTQYF. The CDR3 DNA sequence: TGTGCCAGCAGCGCGAGGCCGGGACTAGCGGTGTCTAGCACAGATACGCAGTATTTT.